This note documents a single T cell receptor (beta chain) sequence. Its antigen is unidentified. The sample belongs to a study of cytomegalovirus exposure and HLA in healthy donors. The CDR3 consists of 15 residues. J lost 5 bases, V lost 4 bases, and 11 bases had no gene match. Per germline, CDR1 SGDLS and CDR2 YYNGEE. Points from the study as a whole: In a later analysis, first-cohort TCR clusters were found to tend to co-occur in the 120 validation repertoires.

Clones were sequenced by immunoSEQ multiplex PCR, and TCRdb holds only the in-frame ones, with some missing. The sample has about 150,000 clones; approximately 91% are singletons. The study drew the donors from its approximately 120-subject validation cohort, separate from the roughly 700-subject first cohort. The receptor comes from a man aged 18-30 years in good health and CMV-seronegative. Material: PBMCs. The V and J genes are TRBV9 and TRBJ2-5; 7 nucleotides line up with TRBD2. In DNA form, the CDR3 reads TGTGCCAGCAGCCCCCACCCCAGGGAGGGGGAGACCCAGTACTTC. Protein: CASSPHPREGETQYF.